This T cell receptor beta chain was identified in a study of T cells in Graves' hyperthyroidism and ophthalmopathy. Germline loops: CDR1 LNHDA, CDR2 SQIVND (reference sequence). V lost 3 bases and J lost 2; bases outside the gene matches: 4. The CDR3 totals 14 residues. This clonotype occurred many times. Patients aged 18 to 65 had newly diagnosed hyperthyroidism that had lasted under 2 months. Orbital computed tomography and thyroid ultrasound, together with serum TRAb and thyroxine and clinical symptoms, were used for diagnoses. The blood sample predates any ophthalmopathy symptoms, coming from first hyperthyroidism diagnosis. The authors obtained PBMCs from 10 ml of fresh peripheral blood. RNA transcripts yielded amplified TCR beta CDR3 regions. With the HTBI primer set, the TCR CDR3 went through a first round of RT-PCR. From the multiplex PCR reads, TCRdb called clonotypes with MiXCR, one entry per CDR3 protein. The sample has roughly 300,000 distinct CDR3 sequences; 25% are singletons.

The sequencing input was blood. The sequence was obtained from a man aged 40-55 years with Graves' hyperthyroidism that later progressed to Graves' ophthalmopathy. The chain couples TRBV19 to TRBJ2-7; TRBD1 aligns across 7 bases. CDR3 in DNA: TGTGCCAGTAGTATCCGGGACAGTCCCTACGAGCAGTACTTC. This translates into CASSIRDSPYEQYF.